This T cell receptor (beta chain) was retrieved from a study of T cells in Graves' hyperthyroidism and ophthalmopathy. Study in general: Upon initial diagnosis and before any treatment, peripheral blood was collected.

TCR beta CDR3 regions were amplified from RNA transcripts. An initial round of RT-PCR targeting the TCR CDR3 relied on the HTBI primer set. MiXCR, applied by TCRdb to the multiplex PCR reads, yields one record per CDR3 protein. This repertoire shows roughly 350,000 distinct CDR3 sequences, approximately 15% found once; its top ten account for under 30%. This clonotype was observed a handful of times. A patient was excluded if there was uncontrolled infection, other autoimmune disease, pregnancy or lactation. The origin of this receptor is a woman in her 30s with Graves' hyperthyroidism. The sequencing input was blood.

For the CDR3, the DNA is TGTGCCAGCAGTTTAAGAACAGGGGGCACTGAAGCTTTCTTT. The encoded protein is CASSLRTGGTEAFF. The V call is TRBV27, the J call TRBJ1-1; 8 nucleotides match TRBD1. V dropped 2 bases and J dropped 4; count of bases not matched to a gene: 3. The CDR3 has 14 amino acids. Germline V CDR1 and CDR2: MNHEY, SMNVEV (reference sequence).